The 27 T cell receptor delta chains given below trace back to one sample, sequenced in a study of γδ T cells in repeated Plasmodium falciparum infection. TCRdb re-called the multiplex PCR reads via CATT. Of tens of thousands of delta-chain clones listed, 0.85% to 1% are singletons. Vgamma9/Vdelta2+ and Vdelta2-negative gammadelta T cells were flow-sorted from PBMC for bulk sequencing. Material for sequencing was gamma-delta T cells from blood. The receptor set was obtained from a pool of human donors (malaria-infected and uninfected, not separated).

In the case of this clone: A read error likely explains why the TCRdb protein, taken from a much larger clone, differs from this DNA's translation at residue 16; the protein shown is translated from the DNA. The chain recombines TRDV2 with TRDJ1; TRDD3 might be the D (6 bases). The J gene, left out of TCRdb, was set here by checking the DNA against germline. V was cut by 0 bases and J by 7 bases, with 35 bases left in between. Per germline, CDR1 GEAIGNYY and CDR2 EKD. The CDR3 contains 21 residues. CDR3: CACDTDNGSGDCGHPPGKLIF. The DNA for the CDR3 is TGTGCCTGTGACACCGATAACGGTTCTGGGGATTGCGGCCATCCCCCGGGTAAACTCATCTTT.

A note on this clone: TCRdb's entry gives the protein of a much larger clone, which mismatches this DNA's translation at residue 9, likely from a read error; the protein reported here is translated from the DNA. The chain recombines TRDV2 with TRDJ2; the D gene is possibly TRDD3 (6 bases). CDR1 and CDR2 from the germline V gene are GEAIGNYY and EKD. The CDR3 is 17 residues long. V was clipped by 0 bases and J by 3 bases, with 16 bases between them. DNA for the CDR3: TGTGCCTGTGACACCGTACTGGGAATGAACCTGACAGCACAACTCTTCTTT. It codes for CACDTVLGMNLTAQLFF.

With respect to this clone: A single base separates this from a much larger clone, so it may be a read error. The same CDR3 can be traced to other DNA sequences in this sample. The V gene is TRDV1, the J gene TRDJ1; 7 bases align to TRDD3. Germline V gives CDR1 TSWWSYY, CDR2 QGS. This CDR3 spans 23 amino acids. The CDR3 sequence: CALGELDFSPSCKLGSYTDKLIF. CDR3 DNA: TGCGCTCTTGGGGAACTAGATTTCTCTCCGTCTTGCAAACTGGGGTCATACACCGATAAACTCATCTTT.

This clone is deemed medium-sized (0.01 to 0.1%). One end of the junction is discordant with germline, which a read error may explain. Additional DNA sequences in this sample encode the identical CDR3. Here the CDR3 DNA reads TGTGCCTGTGACACGGGGTCGGCCTGGGACACCCGACAAATGTTTTTC. It translates to CACDTGSAWDTRQMFF. The chain combines TRDV2 with TRDJ3, with TRDD3 as a possible D gene (5 bases). This CDR3 spans 16 amino acids. Per the germline V gene, CDR1 is GEAIGNYY and CDR2 is EKD.

This clone was counted between two and nine times. With a far larger clone one base away, a read error is the likely cause. This sample also contains other DNA sequences that code for the same CDR3. The rearrangement joins TRDV1 to TRDJ1; 9 bases match TRDD3. This CDR3 comprises 17 residues. Germline CDR1 is TSWWSYY and CDR2 is QGS. The CDR3 DNA reads TGTGCTCTTGGGGATTCTACGGGGATACGATACAGCGATAAACTCATCTTC. This translates into CALGDSTGIRYSDKLIF.

Of note for this clone: TCRdb shows a much larger clone's protein in place of this DNA's translation, and the two differ at residue 14, likely through a read error; the protein shown is translated from the DNA. The J gene was not called, though the V gene is TRDV2; TRDD3, the table's D call, lacks a check against the DNA. The CDR3 is 16 residues long. Germline V gene sequence: CDR1 GEAIGNYY, CDR2 EKD. The CDR3 nucleotides are TGTGCCTGTGACGTTCTGGGGGATTTTGGGACCGATAAACCCATCTTT. Amino acid sequence: CACDVLGDFGTDKPIF.

This clone occurred a few times. With a far larger clone one base away, a read error is the likely cause. At the DNA level, this CDR3 is encoded by other sequences in the same sample as well. The rearrangement links TRDV1 to TRDJ1; TRDD3 might be the D (6 bases). Since TCRdb gives no J gene, matching the DNA to germline was used here to assign it. The CDR3 sequence is 19 residues long. Germline CDR1 reads TSWWSYY; CDR2 reads QGS. In DNA form, the CDR3 reads TGTGCTCTAGGGGGAAGACTTAAAAAGTCCCTCCGGTACACCGATAAACTCATCTTT. This gives the protein CALGGRLKKSLRYTDKLIF.

On this clone itself: TCRdb's entry gives the protein of a much larger clone, which mismatches this DNA's translation at residue 5, likely from a read error; the protein reported here is translated from the DNA. The chain is built from TRDV2 and TRDJ1, with TRDD3 identical over 12 bases. Here the J gene was assigned by germline matching of the DNA, as TCRdb has none. This CDR3 is built from 17 residues. V shed 3 bases, J shed 1 base, and the junction held 8 bases outside the gene matches. Germline CDR1 is GEAIGNYY and CDR2 is EKD. Here the CDR3 reads CACDSLVLGDTTDKLIF. In nucleotides, the CDR3 is TGTGCCTGTGACTCCTTAGTACTGGGGGATACCACCGATAAACTCATCTTT.

This clone came up a few times. This DNA's translation and the protein TCRdb lists, from a much larger clone, do not match at residue 5, likely due to a read error; the protein shown is translated from the DNA. The rearrangement uses TRDV2 and TRDJ1, with 9 bases lining up with TRDD3. Here the J gene came from matching the DNA to germline, since TCRdb omits it. The CDR3 runs 17 residues. Germline lookup yields CDR1 GEAIGNYY and CDR2 EKD. J was trimmed by 0 bases and V by 3 bases; bases with no gene match: 10. The CDR3 nucleotides are TGTGCCTGTGACCCGTACTGGGGGAACCCTTACACCGATAAACTCATCTTT. Its translation: CACDPYWGNPYTDKLIF.

This clone was counted only a few times. TCRdb's protein for this DNA is that of a much larger clone and differs from the translation at residue 17, likely a read error; the protein shown is the DNA translation. The rearrangement joins TRDV2 to TRDJ3, with 9 bases matching TRDD3. Looked up from germline, CDR1 is GEAIGNYY and CDR2 is EKD. CDR3 length equals 24 residues. This chain's CDR3 is CACDTRVFNWGTTRDSCDTRQMFF. Written as DNA, the CDR3 is TGTGCCTGTGACACCAGGGTCTTCAACTGGGGGACAACGCGTGACTCCTGTGACACCCGACAGATGTTTTTC.

As concerns this clone: The TCRdb protein, from a much larger clone, departs from this DNA's translation at residue 11, likely by read error; the protein shown derives from the DNA. V gene TRDV1 combines with J gene TRDJ1, with a possible D match to TRDD3 (7 bases). The CDR3 extends over 21 amino acids. Germline CDR1 and CDR2: TSWWSYY and QGS. V was trimmed by 2 bases and J by 0 bases, leaving 28 bases between them. The CDR3 DNA reads as TGTGCTCTTGGGGAATTGGCCTTCCCGAATGCTGGGGGCACTTACACCGATAAACTCATCTTT. This sequence encodes CALGELAFPNAGGTYTDKLIF.

A few counts support this clone. A read error likely explains why the TCRdb protein, taken from a much larger clone, differs from this DNA's translation at residue 4; the protein shown is translated from the DNA. The CDR3 loop reads CACGAMGADTDKLIF. CDR3 nucleotide sequence: TGTGCCTGTGGCGCCATGGGGGCCGACACCGATAAACTCATCTTT. The rearrangement uses TRDV2 and TRDJ1; possibly TRDD3 for D (6 bases). The germline gives CDR1 GEAIGNYY, CDR2 EKD. CDR3 length: 15 residues. Trimming left V 5 bases short and J 0 bases short, with 15 bases between.

Of note for this clone: TCRdb pairs this DNA with a much larger clone's protein that differs at residue 10, likely a read error; the protein shown was translated from the DNA. The chain recombines TRDV1 with TRDJ1; 13 nucleotides match TRDD3. No J segment appears in TCRdb, so it was assigned here by matching the sequence to germline. Per germline, CDR1 TSWWSYY and CDR2 QGS. The CDR3 spans 25 residues. With 2 bases clipped from V and 0 bases from J, the junction kept 27 bases outside the gene matches. The CDR3 nucleotides are TGTGCTCTTGGGGAATTACCTTTCACAATGACTGGGGGATACGCGCGCCGACTGTACACCGATAAACTCATCTTT. Residues: CALGELPFTMTGGYARRLYTDKLIF.

Concerning this clone: TCRdb attributes to this sequence the protein of a much larger clone, which differs from the DNA translation at residue 14; a read error is likely, and the protein displayed is translated from the DNA. J is TRDJ1 and V is TRDV2, with TRDD3 identical over 12 bases. The J gene comes from matching the DNA to germline here; TCRdb lacks it. Per the germline V gene, CDR1 is GEAIGNYY and CDR2 is EKD. Trimming took 1 base from V and 3 from J; bases not matched to a gene: 14. The CDR3 has 19 residues. The CDR3 region is CACDTIPVLGDTGADKLIF. The CDR3, as DNA: TGTGCCTGTGACACGATCCCGGTACTGGGGGATACTGGGGCCGATAAACTCATCTTT.

Only a few counts were recorded for this clone. The protein in TCRdb stems from a much larger clone and differs at residue 4 from this DNA's translation, likely a read error; here the protein is translated from the DNA. The chain carries TRDV1 and TRDJ1, with 8 bases lining up with TRDD3. Matching the DNA to germline supplied the J gene, which TCRdb does not give. In germline, CDR1 is TSWWSYY, CDR2 QGS. The length of the CDR3 is 18 residues. CDR3 residues: CALEERIAGDRYTDKLIF. For the CDR3, the DNA is TGTGCTCTTGAGGAACGTATTGCGGGGGATAGATACACCGATAAACTCATCTTT.

Remarks on this clone: Given a far larger clone just one base away, this is likely a sequencing read error. This specimen includes other DNA sequences encoding the same CDR3. The genes are TRDV1 and TRDJ1; 11 bases are shared with TRDD3. No J gene is reported in TCRdb; it was inferred here by comparing the DNA with germline. Looked up from germline, CDR1 is TSWWSYY and CDR2 is QGS. This CDR3 has 19 amino acids. V lost 1 base, J lost 3 bases, and 13 bases stayed unmatched. The CDR3: CALGEHTSLWGIHADKLIF. In DNA, the CDR3 is TGTGCTCTTGGGGAACACACCTCCCTCTGGGGGATACACGCCGATAAACTCATCTTT.

As concerns this clone: A single base is all that separates this from a far larger clone, so a read error is likely. Other DNA sequences in the same sample also yield this CDR3. V usage is TRDV1 and J usage is TRDJ1; D is possibly TRDD3 (5 bases). In the absence of a J gene in TCRdb, the DNA was matched to germline to assign it here. CDR3 length equals 18 residues. Germline CDR1 and CDR2: TSWWSYY and QGS. The CDR3 DNA follows: TGTGCCCTTGGGGAACTAGGGGGGCCCCTCCGGTACACCGATAAACTCATCTTT. Translated, it gives CALGELGGPLRYTDKLIF.

For this clone: TCRdb assigns this DNA the protein of a much larger clone, which departs from its translation at residue 4; this likely reflects a read error, and the protein shown comes from translating the DNA. The V call is TRDV1, the J call TRDJ1; 7 bases agree with TRDD3. TCRdb carries no J gene annotation; the J gene was assigned here by matching the DNA with germline. J gave up 0 bases and V 7 bases, and 17 bases lay outside the gene matches. Per the germline V gene, CDR1 is TSWWSYY and CDR2 is QGS. The CDR3 has 18 residues. The CDR3 protein is CALERSTGLGRHTDKLIF. The CDR3 DNA follows: TGTGCTCTTGAGAGATCTACAGGACTGGGGCGTCACACCGATAAACTCATCTTT.

The sample holds a few counts of this clone. With a far larger clone one base away, a read error is the likely cause. The chain recombines TRDV1 with TRDJ1; TRDD3 matches 12 bases. Assignment of the J gene here rests on matching the DNA to germline, because TCRdb gives none. The CDR3 has 24 amino acids. Germline loops: CDR1 TSWWSYY, CDR2 QGS. In nucleotides, the CDR3 is TGTGCTCTCGGGGAATCAACCCTTCCTCCAGGTACTGGGGGATACCCTAAATACACCGATAAACTCATCTTT. Encoded protein: CALGESTLPPGTGGYPKYTDKLIF.

With respect to this clone: TCRdb's protein, taken from a much larger clone, differs from this DNA's translation at residue 6, likely owing to a read error; the protein displayed comes from the DNA. J is TRDJ1 and V is TRDV1, with 13 bases identical to TRDD3. The J gene is not listed in TCRdb, so it was assigned here from a DNA match to germline. Germline CDR1 TSWWSYY, CDR2 QGS. This CDR3 region has 20 residues. V was clipped by 2 bases and J by 8 bases; unmatched bases: 20. CDR3 region: CALGEFRNQLGDTSGGKLIF. The CDR3 DNA is TGTGCTCTTGGGGAATTTCGGAACCAACTGGGGGATACGTCAGGTGGGAAACTCATCTTT.

This clone was found many times. A much larger clone lies one base from this, so it may be a read error. This same CDR3 is encoded by further DNA sequences in the sample. V usage is TRDV1 and J usage is TRDJ1; possibly TRDD3 for D (6 bases). The germline gives CDR1 TSWWSYY, CDR2 QGS. The CDR3 runs to 13 residues. CDR3 in DNA: TGTGCTCTTGGGGAGGGAAGCAGGGATAAACTCATCTTC. Translated: CALGEGSRDKLIF.

This clone occurred a few times. TCRdb's entry gives the protein of a much larger clone, which mismatches this DNA's translation at residue 3, likely from a read error; the protein reported here is translated from the DNA. The chain is built from TRDV2 and TRDJ3, with TRDD3 identical over 9 bases. TCRdb gives no J gene; it was assigned here by matching the DNA to germline. There are 19 residues in the CDR3. Germline CDR1 and CDR2: GEAIGNYY and EKD. The CDR3 loop is CAYDTAGGYSSWDTRQMFF. The CDR3 nucleotides are TGTGCCTATGACACCGCCGGGGGATACAGCTCCTGGGACACCCGACAGATGTTTTTC.

Only a few counts were recorded for this clone. TCRdb's protein for this DNA is that of a much larger clone and differs from the translation at residue 7, likely a read error; the protein shown is the DNA translation. The chain links TRDV1 to TRDJ1; D remains unclear. The J gene, left out of TCRdb, was set here by checking the DNA against germline. CDR3 size: 19 residues. Looked up from germline, CDR1 is TSWWSYY and CDR2 is QGS. The V gene lost 1 base and the J gene lost 0 bases, with 21 bases spanning the gap. This CDR3 is CALGEPLDRLYPYTDKLIF. CDR3 coding DNA: TGTGCTCTTGGGGAACCCTTGGACAGGCTTTACCCCTACACCGATAAACTCATCTTT.

This clone was counted at least ten times. TCRdb lists the protein of a much larger clone for this DNA, which differs at residue 12, so this is likely a read error; the protein given here is translated from the DNA itself. The J gene is TRDJ1, the V gene TRDV1, with D perhaps TRDD3 (5 bases). TCRdb does not report a J gene; here it was assigned by matching the DNA to germline references. CDR3 length: 18 amino acids. The germline V gene has CDR1 TSWWSYY and CDR2 QGS. Trimming took off 4 bases at V and 1 base at J, with 22 bases between the two ends. CDR3 protein: CALGALRRGRVRTDKLIF. As DNA, the CDR3 is TGTGCTCTTGGGGCACTTCGCCGGGGACGGGTCCGCACCGATAAACTCATCTTT.

With respect to this clone: One end of the junction fails to match germline, which may point to a read error. This CDR3 is also generated by other DNA sequences in the sample. The V and J genes are TRDV1 and TRDJ1; tentatively, D is TRDD3 (9 bases). Germline V CDR1 and CDR2: TSWWSYY, QGS. The CDR3 runs to 22 residues. CDR3 amino acids: CALGAYPVAFLKYWGKTDKLIF. The CDR3 region has the DNA TGTGCTCTCGGGGCCTACCCCGTCGCCTTCCTAAAGTACTGGGGGAAAACCGATAAACTCATCTTT.

To note about this clone: Since a far larger clone is one base different, this is likely a read error. In the same sample, other DNA sequences code for this CDR3. The chain couples TRDV1 to TRDJ1; TRDD3 matches at 10 bases. The CDR3 is 20 residues long. Trimming removed 4 bases from V and 3 bases from J; junction bases left unmatched: 20. Germline V gene data show CDR1 as TSWWSYY and CDR2 as QGS. CDR3 sequence (DNA): TGTGCTCTTGGGGTCAAGTACTGGGGGATCCCTCCTCCCGGCCCCGATAAACTCATCTTT. Its protein product is CALGVKYWGIPPPGPDKLIF.

This clone was found a few times. TCRdb's protein, taken from a much larger clone, differs from this DNA's translation at residue 13, likely owing to a read error; the protein displayed comes from the DNA. The rearrangement joins TRDV2 to TRDJ3, with 9 bases identical to TRDD3. TCRdb gives no J gene; it was assigned here by matching the DNA to germline. This CDR3 has 24 amino acids. V lost 0 bases, J lost 0 bases, and 20 bases stayed unmatched. Germline-derived CDR1 and CDR2 are GEAIGNYY and EKD. CDR3 in amino acids: CACDTRVFNWGTARDSWDTRQMFF. The CDR3, as DNA: TGTGCCTGTGACACCAGGGTCTTCAACTGGGGGACAGCGCGTGACTCCTGGGACACCCGACAGATGTTTTTC.